This TCR beta chain was captured by sequencing in a study of CD8 T cells in cerebrospinal fluid in Alzheimer's disease (dated by TCRdb to 2018 to 2020). Turning to the overall study: To assess CSF T cell clonal expansion, the study used two single-cell approaches: plate-based nested PCR sequencing and droplet-based sequencing. The study tested whether clonally expanded T cells were present in cerebrospinal fluid from healthy elderly individuals and from patients with neurodegenerative disease. In the droplet-based CSF analysis comparing patients with controls, 9 healthy controls (about 11,000 cells) and 9 patients with MCI or Alzheimer's disease (roughly 10,000 cells) were included. A total of about 26 samples were covered by the CSF gene-expression analysis, which included Parkinson's disease patients. What the authors observed across the whole study: When the data were pooled, 4 of 6 Alzheimer's patients but only 1 of 10 healthy subjects had a highly expanded clone, defined as one making up at least 3% of TCRs. A higher percentage of TCRs was made up by the largest CSF clone in patients with MCI or Alzheimer's disease than in controls. The EBV-specific clones were neither the most highly expanded clones nor enriched among patients. Only samples with detectable clones (approximately 11 healthy, 5 MCI, 5 AD, 6 PD) were included in the overall clonality comparison. It was cautioned by the authors that a causal link between EBV and Alzheimer's disease is not established by the detection of EBV-specific TCRs in CSF.

Parkinson's disease patients served as a neurodegenerative disease comparison group, because antigen-specific T cells had previously been reported in Parkinson's disease blood. None of the participants had acute infectious disease, and every participant was in good physical condition. Neurodegeneration in patients was confirmed with biomarkers including neurofilament, amyloid-beta and tau. For droplet-based sequencing, live CSF cells were sorted with a live/dead marker. To pellet immune cells, CSF obtained by lumbar puncture was centrifuged at 300g. CSF samples were inspected for red blood cells, and any blood-contaminated sample was excluded. CSF cells were cryopreserved in freezing medium, frozen overnight at -80 °C, and then stored in liquid nitrogen. Before analysis, CSF samples were stored for less than six months. This clonotype is medium-sized (0.01 to 0.1%) on the basis of its frequency; no count is available. The specificity of this receptor is unknown.

Library method: 10x single-cell sequencing. Profiling of CSF cells was done with 10X Genomics single-cell V(D)J and 5' gene-expression libraries. CSF single-cell TCR libraries were sequenced on an Illumina NextSeq550. In the original analysis: After V(D)J reads were mapped to the vdj-GRCh38 alts ensemble 2.0.0 reference, the Cell Ranger vdj pipeline was used to analyse the reads. Clonotypes were defined as cell barcodes sharing the same set of productive CDR3 nucleotide sequences. To link clonality with transcriptional profiles, clonotype information was incorporated into Seurat v3.0 gene-expression metadata. Any CSF cell with more than 1,800 genes, more than 7,500 UMIs or more than 10% mitochondrial reads was excluded. To identify TCRs with known antigen specificity, CDR3-beta sequences were compared against VDJdb. Clone sharing was examined by network analysis using the R package qgraph, in which only TCRs with complete alpha and beta chains were included. Through TCRdb reprocessing, the reads give one entry per CDR3 protein sequence; DNA is omitted. It is TCRdb's table, rather than the study itself, that gives the V and J calls and clone size. The table for this sample records about 840 distinct CDR3 sequences. Approximately 15% of the sample lies in the top ten.

The sequence was obtained from a human donor with Parkinson's disease. The source material was cerebrospinal fluid.

The CDR3 protein: CASSPPGTGGPYEQYF. The chain is encoded by TRBV9 joined to TRBJ2-7; TCRdb selects TRBD1, and the lack of DNA leaves this call unchecked. Via the germline V gene, CDR1 is SGDLS and CDR2 YYNGEE. The CDR3 numbers 16 residues from cysteine through phenylalanine. Only the protein sequence is given.